This TCR beta chain was captured by sequencing in a study of cytomegalovirus exposure and HLA in healthy donors. Notes on the study in general: The TCR clusters that emerged in the first cohort tended, a later analysis found, to co-occur in the roughly 110 validation repertoires. The study designated fewer than 200 TCR beta chains cytomegalovirus-associated.

Produced via immunoSEQ multiplex PCR; TCRdb's table is partial and in-frame only. The sample includes around 130,000 clones, over 65% of them seen just once. Germline V gene lookup returns CDR1 SGHDN and CDR2 FVKESK. The CDR3 runs to 16 residues. Notes on this clone: Antigen: not known. A junction boundary mismatches the germline segment, possibly from a read error.

Sequencing was carried out using PBMCs. The rearrangement uses TRBV14 and TRBJ2-2; D not certain. The sequence was collected from a woman aged 25-40 years in good health and CMV-seronegative. DNA of the CDR3: TGTGCCAGCAGCCAAGAGTTCCGGTCGAAAACCGGGGAGCTGTTTTTT. Translating it yields CASSQEFRSKTGELFF.